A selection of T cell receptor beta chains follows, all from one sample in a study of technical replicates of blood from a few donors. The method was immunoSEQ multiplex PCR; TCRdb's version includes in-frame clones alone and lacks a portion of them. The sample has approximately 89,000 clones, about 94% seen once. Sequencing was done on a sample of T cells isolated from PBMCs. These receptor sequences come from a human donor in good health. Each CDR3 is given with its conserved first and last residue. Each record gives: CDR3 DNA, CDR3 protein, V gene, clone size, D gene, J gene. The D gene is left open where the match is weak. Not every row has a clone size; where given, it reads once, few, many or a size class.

TGTGCCTGGAGTGTACACGGAGCCAATGAGCAGTTCTTC CAWSVHGANEQFF TRBV30 once . TRBJ2-1
TGTGCCAGCAGCTTAGTCGAGGGGGACACTGAAGCTTTCTTT CASSLVEGDTEAFF TRBV11-2 . . TRBJ1-1
TGTGCCAGCAGCCAATTACAGGGGGCGTACAATGAGCAGTTCTTC CASSQLQGAYNEQFF TRBV14 . TRBD1 TRBJ2-1
TGTGCCAGCAGCTCACCCTTTGGCGGGAGAAGTGACAATGAGCAGTTCTTC CASSSPFGGRSDNEQFF TRBV11-2 . TRBD2 TRBJ2-1
TGTGCCAGTAGGCGTGGCGGGAGTTCCTACAATGAGCAGTTCTTC CASRRGGSSYNEQFF TRBV19 . TRBD2 TRBJ2-1
TGTGCCAGCAGCGTAGCGGGGGAGGCCTACAATGAGCAGTTCTTC CASSVAGEAYNEQFF TRBV9 . . TRBJ2-1
TGCAGCGTGGGGACTAGCGGAAACACCGGGGAGCTGTTTTTT CSVGTSGNTGELFF TRBV29-1 few TRBD2 TRBJ2-2
TGTGCCAGCAGCTTGGCAGGCCCCTACGAGCAGTACTTC CASSLAGPYEQYF TRBV7-9 . . TRBJ2-7
TGCGCCAGCTCAATAGCGGGAGGGAGCACAGATACGCAGTATTTT CASSIAGGSTDTQYF TRBV5-1 . TRBD2 TRBJ2-3
TGCGCCAGCAGCCAAGTAAGGACTAGCGGGACCGGCTCCTACAATGAGCAGTTCTTC CASSQVRTSGTGSYNEQFF TRBV4-1 . TRBD2 TRBJ2-1
TGTGCCAGCAGTTACAGACGACTAGCGGACTACGAGCAGTACTTC CASSYRRLADYEQYF TRBV6-5 . TRBD2 TRBJ2-7
TGTGCCAGCAGTTCGGGACTAGCGGTCAACTACGAGCAGTACTTC CASSSGLAVNYEQYF TRBV6-6 . TRBD2 TRBJ2-7
TGTGCCAGCCACAGGGAAGGGAATGAAGCTTTCTTT CASHREGNEAFF TRBV2 . . TRBJ1-1
TGTGCCAGTAGTATAGTAAGATTATTATCCAGGGAGGGTAATCAGCCCCAGCATTTT CASSIVRLLSREGNQPQHF TRBV19 once . TRBJ1-5
TGTGCCAGCAGCTTCGGGACTAGCGGGAGATCGGGGACCCAGTACTTC CASSFGTSGRSGTQYF TRBV9 few TRBD2 TRBJ2-5
TGTGCCAGCAGCTTAACAGAGGGGGATGGCTACACCTTC CASSLTEGDGYTF TRBV5-6 . . TRBJ1-2
TGTGCCACCAGCAGGGAAGCAGGGGATTTGGGTTATGGCTACACCTTC CATSREAGDLGYGYTF TRBV15 . . TRBJ1-2
TGTGCCAGCAGCAAAAAAGTTCGGGACACCTGGAGCTACGAGCAGTACTTC CASSKKVRDTWSYEQYF TRBV21-1 . . TRBJ2-7
TGTGCCAGCAGCTTGGGAGGAGCTGTATACGAGCAGTACTTC CASSLGGAVYEQYF TRBV5-4 . . TRBJ2-7
TGTGCCAGCTCACCTACCGGGACAGGGAGGGATGGCTACACCTTC CASSPTGTGRDGYTF TRBV18 . TRBD1 TRBJ1-2
TGTGCCAGCTCACCCCCGGGACAGGGGATGTATGGCTACACCTTC CASSPPGQGMYGYTF TRBV18 . TRBD1 TRBJ1-2
TGTGCCAGCAGCTTAGAAGGGGCCGAGACCCAGTACTTC CASSLEGAETQYF TRBV7-6 . . TRBJ2-5
TGCAGCGTTGATATAGGGGGCCCGAACACTGAAGCTTTCTTT CSVDIGGPNTEAFF TRBV29-1 . TRBD1 TRBJ1-1